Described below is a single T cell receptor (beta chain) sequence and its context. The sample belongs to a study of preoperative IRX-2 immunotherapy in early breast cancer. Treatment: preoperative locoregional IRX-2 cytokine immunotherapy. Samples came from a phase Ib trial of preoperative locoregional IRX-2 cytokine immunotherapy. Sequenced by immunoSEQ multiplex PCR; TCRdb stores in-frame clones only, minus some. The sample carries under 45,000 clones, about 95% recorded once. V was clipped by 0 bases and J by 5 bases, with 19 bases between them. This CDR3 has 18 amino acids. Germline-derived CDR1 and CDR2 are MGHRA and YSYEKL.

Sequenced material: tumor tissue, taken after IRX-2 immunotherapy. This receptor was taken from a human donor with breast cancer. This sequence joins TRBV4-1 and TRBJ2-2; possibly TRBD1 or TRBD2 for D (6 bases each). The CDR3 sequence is CASSQDPRRRGRTGELFF. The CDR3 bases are TGCGCCAGCAGCCAAGATCCGAGGAGAAGGGGGAGGACCGGGGAGCTGTTTTTT.